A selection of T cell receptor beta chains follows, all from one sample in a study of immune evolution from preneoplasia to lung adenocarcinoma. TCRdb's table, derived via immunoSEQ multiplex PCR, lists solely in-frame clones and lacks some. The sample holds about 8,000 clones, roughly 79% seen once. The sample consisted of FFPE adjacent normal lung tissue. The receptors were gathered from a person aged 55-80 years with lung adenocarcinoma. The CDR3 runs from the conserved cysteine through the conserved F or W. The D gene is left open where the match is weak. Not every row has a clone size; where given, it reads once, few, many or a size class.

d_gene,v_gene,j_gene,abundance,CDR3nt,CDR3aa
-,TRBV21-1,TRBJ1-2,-,TGTGCCAGCAGCAAAGCTAGGCATAACTATGGCTACACCTTC,CASSKARHNYGYTF
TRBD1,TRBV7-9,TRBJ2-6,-,TGTGCCAGCAGCTTGTGGACAGGGGGCAATGGGGCCAACGTCCTGACTTTC,CASSLWTGGNGANVLTF
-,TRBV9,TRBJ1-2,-,TGTGCCAGCAGCGTAGCTAATAGCTACACCTTC,CASSVANSYTF
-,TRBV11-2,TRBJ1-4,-,TGTGCCAGCAGCTTGAACCGGGACCAGAATGAAAAACTGTTTTTT,CASSLNRDQNEKLFF
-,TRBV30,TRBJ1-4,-,TGTGCCTGGACACATGGTGAAAAACTGTTTTTT,CAWTHGEKLFF
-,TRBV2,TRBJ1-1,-,TGTGCCAAAACGCACGTGAGGGGCACTGAAGCTTTCTTT,CAKTHVRGTEAFF
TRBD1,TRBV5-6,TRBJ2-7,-,TGTGCCAGCAGCTCCCCAGACAGGGGGCCTATCTACGAGCAGTACTTC,CASSSPDRGPIYEQYF
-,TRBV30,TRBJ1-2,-,TGTGCCTGGAGTGTATCGTGGGCCGAGGGCTACACCTTC,CAWSVSWAEGYTF
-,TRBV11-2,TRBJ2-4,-,TGTGCCAGCAGCTTAATACAGAACCAAGCCAAAAACATTCAGTACTTC,CASSLIQNQAKNIQYF
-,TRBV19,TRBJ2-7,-,TGTGCCAGTAAAAAGGGATACGAGCAGTACTTC,CASKKGYEQYF
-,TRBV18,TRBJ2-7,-,TGTGCCAGCTCACCACCGTCGCGAACCTTCTCCTACGAGCAGTACTTC,CASSPPSRTFSYEQYF
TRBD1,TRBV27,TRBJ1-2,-,TGTGCCAGCAGCGCATTAACGGGACAGGCAACTAACTATGGCTACACCTTC,CASSALTGQATNYGYTF
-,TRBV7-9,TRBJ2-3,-,TGTGCCAGCAGCTCATCCCCCTTGGCGAGACCCGCAGATACGCAGTATTTT,CASSSSPLARPADTQYF
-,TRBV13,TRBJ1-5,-,TGTGCCAGCAGCCGCGGACGGGACAATCAGCCCCAGCATTTT,CASSRGRDNQPQHF
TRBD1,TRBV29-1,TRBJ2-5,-,TGCAGCGTGCAAGGGGACAGGGTTGGAGAGACCCAGTACTTC,CSVQGDRVGETQYF
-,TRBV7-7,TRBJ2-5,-,TGTGCTAGCAGCTTAGGCCTAGCGATCCAAGAGACCCAGTACTTC,CASSLGLAIQETQYF
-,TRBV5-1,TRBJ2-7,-,TGCGCCAGCAGGCCAACAGGGCCGCCCTACGAGCAGTACTTC,CASRPTGPPYEQYF
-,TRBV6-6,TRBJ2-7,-,TGTGCCAGCAGTGCAATCTCCTACGAGCAGTACTTC,CASSAISYEQYF
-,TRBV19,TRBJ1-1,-,TGTGCCAGTAGTTGGCAGGGTCATACTGAAGCTTTCTTT,CASSWQGHTEAFF
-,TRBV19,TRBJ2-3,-,TGTGCCAGTAGTAATAGGGGGTCGGGCACAGATACGCAGTATTTT,CASSNRGSGTDTQYF
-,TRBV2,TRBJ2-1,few,TGTGCCAGCAGTCGGGCCCCCTACAATGAGCAGTTCTTC,CASSRAPYNEQFF
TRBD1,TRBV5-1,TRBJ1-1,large,TGCGCCAGCAGCTTGATGGGGGACAGGGGCCCTTCGATGAACACTGAAGCTTTCTTT,CASSLMGDRGPSMNTEAFF
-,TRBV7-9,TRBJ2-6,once,TGTGCCAGCACAGGAATCCCCCCCTCTGGGGCCAACGTCCTGACTTTC,CASTGIPPSGANVLTF
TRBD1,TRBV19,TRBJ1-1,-,TGTGCCAGTAGTCGGCTCCGGGACAGGGGTGGGACTGAAGCTTTCTTT,CASSRLRDRGGTEAFF
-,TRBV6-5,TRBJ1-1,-,TGTGCCAGCAGTTACAGGGCAGCTCGCAGTGAAGCTTTCTTT,CASSYRAARSEAFF
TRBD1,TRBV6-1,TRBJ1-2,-,TGTGCCAGCAGTGTGGTGACAGGGGCCTATGGCTACACCTTC,CASSVVTGAYGYTF
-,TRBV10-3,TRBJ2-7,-,TGTGCCATCAGTGTCCAGGGGGGGACCTACGAGCAGTACTTC,CAISVQGGTYEQYF
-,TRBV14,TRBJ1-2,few,TGTGCCAGCAGCCAAGTAGTAGGGGATGGCTACACCTTC,CASSQVVGDGYTF
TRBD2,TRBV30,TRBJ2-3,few,TGTGCCTGGAGCGAGCGGGATTGGGGGACTAGCACAGATACGCAGTATTTT,CAWSERDWGTSTDTQYF
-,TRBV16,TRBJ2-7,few,TGTGCCAGCAGCCATCCAGGGGACGAGCAGTACTTC,CASSHPGDEQYF
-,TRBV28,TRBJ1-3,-,TGTGCCAGCAGTCTTACAGGGACTTATGGAAACACCATATATTTT,CASSLTGTYGNTIYF
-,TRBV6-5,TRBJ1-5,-,TGTGCCAGCAGATCACAGGGTCACGGAAATCAGCCCCAGCATTTT,CASRSQGHGNQPQHF
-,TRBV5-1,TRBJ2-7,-,TGCGCCAGCAGCCCGACAGGTCCCGAGCAGTACTTC,CASSPTGPEQYF
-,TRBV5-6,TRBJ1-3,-,TGTGCCAGCAGCTTGGCCGCATTTTCCTCTGGAAACACCATATATTTT,CASSLAAFSSGNTIYF
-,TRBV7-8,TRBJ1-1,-,TGTGCCAGCAGCTTAGGACTTCTCACTGAAGCTTTCTTT,CASSLGLLTEAFF
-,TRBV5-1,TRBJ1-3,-,TGCGCCAGCAGCTTGGCCCAGGAAGAAGGTGGAAACACCATATATTTT,CASSLAQEEGGNTIYF
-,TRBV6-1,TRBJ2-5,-,TGTGCCAGCCGCGGGTACCAAGAGACCCAGTACTTC,CASRGYQETQYF
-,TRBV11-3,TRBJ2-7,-,TGTGCCAGCAGCTTAACACAGCAGGGGATAGTCTACGAGCAGTACTTC,CASSLTQQGIVYEQYF
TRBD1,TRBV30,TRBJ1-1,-,TGTGCCTGGCAACAGGGGGGAGGAACTGAAGCTTTCTTT,CAWQQGGGTEAFF
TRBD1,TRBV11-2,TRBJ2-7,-,TGTGCCAGCAGCGTCACCGGGACAGGGGGCAGCGAGCAGTACTTC,CASSVTGTGGSEQYF
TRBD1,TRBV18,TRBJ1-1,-,TGTGCCAGCGATCACTCCCGGGACAGGGAGAAGTCTGAAGCTTTCTTT,CASDHSRDREKSEAFF
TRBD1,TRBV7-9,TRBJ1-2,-,TGTGCCAGCAGCCCCGGGACAGGGAGCTATGGCTACACCTTC,CASSPGTGSYGYTF
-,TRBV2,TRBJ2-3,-,TGTGCCAGCATTTTCAGCAGGGGAGATACGCAGTATTTT,CASIFSRGDTQYF
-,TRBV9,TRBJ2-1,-,TGTGCCAGCAGCGTCCACTTCGCATCCTACAATGAGCAGTTCTTC,CASSVHFASYNEQFF
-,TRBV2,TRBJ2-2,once,TGTGCCAGCAGGGGGAGCAGGACTAACACCGGGGAGCTGTTTTTT,CASRGSRTNTGELFF
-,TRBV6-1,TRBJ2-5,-,TGTGCCAGCAGTGAGCAGGTCAGGGAGACCCAGTACTTC,CASSEQVRETQYF
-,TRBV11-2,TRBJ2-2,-,TGTGCCAGCAGCTTCGGGGACACCGGGGAGCTGTTTTTT,CASSFGDTGELFF
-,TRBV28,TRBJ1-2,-,TGTGCCAGCACCTTCGGGACGGAGGGGCGGGGCTACACCTTC,CASTFGTEGRGYTF
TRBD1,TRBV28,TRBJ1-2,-,TGTGCCAGCAGTTGGGGACAGGGGCTCTATGGCTACACCTTC,CASSWGQGLYGYTF